This record looks at one T cell receptor (beta chain) sequence and its context. This receptor's antigen is unknown. The record has no base qualities; no much larger clone is one base away. This entry is derived from a study of T-cell reconstitution after alpha-beta-depleted transplantation in children listed by TCRdb under 2016. Regarding the study in general: T-cell immune reconstitution after TCRalphabeta/CD19-depleted allogeneic hematopoietic cell transplantation in children was quantitatively tracked in the study by means of TCR repertoire profiling.

Compared with germline, V lacks 5 bases and J lacks 2 bases; bases without a gene match: 7. The CDR3 starts with the cysteine, ends with the phenylalanine, and has 15 residues. CDR3 DNA only is kept here, 45 bases in frame from base 1. Library method: PCR. TCRdb names Illumina HiSeq 2500 as the instrument used. Molecular barcoding was employed in the preparation of TCR libraries, with unique molecular identifiers being used to normalize TCRbeta repertoire quantification. In-frame beta chains were kept once TCRdb had trimmed the public reads at Q25 with fastp and called clones with MiXCR. One record per CDR3 amino acid sequence lists the most common genes and DNA. The sample table records about 610,000 distinct CDR3 sequences; about 10% of these occur just once. Jointly, the top ten make up roughly 4% of the sample.

The sequences come from PBMCs from the stem cell graft donor, collected from the stem cell graft. In this chain, TRBV12-3 or TRBV12-4 is recombined with TRBJ1-1, with 8 bases aligning to TRBD1. This sequence was found in a human donor who donated a stem cell graft to a child with acute myeloid leukemia. The CDR3: CASSPDPGGNTEAFF. The nucleotide sequence is TGTGCCAGCAGTCCCGACCCAGGGGGCAACACTGAAGCTTTCTTT.